The clone carrying this T cell receptor (beta chain) has at least ten counts. The data were taken from a study of blood T cells in healthy people across ages. A sample-barcoded 5' primer and a J-beta primer mix were used in a second PCR of about 7 to 12 cycles. Each CDR3 protein gets one entry after TCRdb re-called the 5' RACE reads with MiXCR. This sample has around 1,000,000 distinct CDR3 sequences, with around 27% found just once. The data were also submitted as part of a second study, on T cells of mothers and their children.

Sequenced: blood. This clonotype originated in a girl aged 2 to 9 in good health.

The CDR3 sequence is CASRRQQETQYF. As DNA, the CDR3 is TGTGCCAGCAGAAGACAGCAAGAGACCCAGTACTTC. The J gene is TRBJ2-5, the V gene TRBV7-2; tentatively, D is TRBD1 (5 bases). The germline V gene encodes CDR1 SGHTA and CDR2 FQGNSA. Trimming cost V 6 bases and J 2 bases, with 7 bases left between them. The CDR3 has 12 residues.